Below are 30 T cell receptor beta chains sequenced from a single sample in a study of OX40 agonist ivuxolimab in advanced cancers. Produced via immunoSEQ multiplex PCR; TCRdb's table is partial and in-frame only. The table has 75,000 to 100,000 clones, approximately 90% seen once. The sample here was CD4+ or CD8+ T cells sorted from blood, taken in a trial of the OX40 agonist ivuxolimab. The receptors come from an adult with an advanced solid tumor such as melanoma, head and neck, liver or kidney cancer.

This rearrangement joins TRBV28 to TRBJ1-2; 9 nucleotides line up with TRBD1. Germline V gives CDR1 MDHEN, CDR2 SYDVKM. The CDR3 sequence is 15 residues long. Trimming at V came to 8 bases and at J to 5 bases, leaving 12 bases not matched to a gene. The CDR3 nucleotides read TGTGCCAGCCGGAACACAGGGGGCGTGAGGTATGGCTACACCTTC. Its translation: CASRNTGGVRYGYTF.

The chain recombines TRBV7-3 with TRBJ1-1; D is ambiguous. Germline CDR1 is SGHTA and CDR2 is FQGTGA. V shed 8 bases and J shed 4 bases, with 17 bases lying between them. The CDR3 is 14 amino acids. The CDR3 coding sequence is TGTGCCAGCCGCCCCCTGGGAGAGGGCACTGAAGCTTTCTTT. Amino acid sequence: CASRPLGEGTEAFF.

The chain is built from TRBV19 and TRBJ1-1; D remains ambiguous. V lost 3 bases and J 3 bases, leaving 14 bases between the germline ends. The CDR3 runs to 15 residues. Looked up from germline, CDR1 is LNHDA and CDR2 is SQIVND (reference sequence). The CDR3 here is CASSINEGADTEAFF. CDR3 nucleotide sequence: TGTGCCAGTAGTATTAACGAGGGAGCGGACACTGAAGCTTTCTTT.

The chain links TRBV6-5 to TRBJ2-7; 12 nucleotides match TRBD1. CDR1 is MNHEY, CDR2 SVGAGI, per germline. The CDR3 extends over 16 amino acids. After removal of 1 base from V and 7 bases from J, the junction contained 8 bases not matched to a gene. The CDR3 protein is CASSYFPGQGAGEQYF. In DNA form, the CDR3 reads TGTGCCAGCAGTTACTTTCCGGGACAGGGGGCGGGGGAGCAGTACTTC.

The rearrangement joins TRBV9 to TRBJ2-3, with D tentatively TRBD1 (5 bases). Germline V CDR1 and CDR2: SGDLS, YYNGEE. The CDR3 has 14 amino acids. Trimming shortened V by 2 bases and J by 4 bases, and 11 bases separated the two germline ends. CDR3 nucleotide sequence: TGTGCCAGCAGCGTTAACTTAGGGGCAGATACGCAGTATTTT. Protein sequence: CASSVNLGADTQYF.

The rearrangement joins TRBV29-1 to TRBJ2-7; D is perhaps TRBD2 (5 bases). Germline lookup yields CDR1 SQVTM and CDR2 ANQGSEA. CDR3 length: 13 residues. Trimming stripped 4 bases from V and 3 bases from J, with 13 bases between. CDR3 loop: CSVVSSGNYEQYF. DNA of the CDR3: TGCAGCGTTGTATCATCGGGAAACTACGAGCAGTACTTC.

The chain combines TRBV19 with TRBJ1-4; D remains unclear. The germline gives CDR1 LNHDA, CDR2 SQIVND (reference sequence). V lost 4 bases to trimming and J lost 7 bases, with 13 bases between them. There are 14 residues in the CDR3. CDR3 residues: CASSTTLSGEKLFF. The DNA of the CDR3 is TGTGCCAGTAGTACTACCTTAAGCGGTGAAAAACTGTTTTTT. The variable domain in full, completed from reference TRBV19 and TRBJ1-4, reads DGGITQSPKYLFRKEGQNVTLSCEQNLNHDAMYWYRQDPGQGLRLIYYSQIVNDFQKGDIAEGYSVSREKKESFPLTVTSAQKNPTAFYLCASSTTLSGEKLFFGSGTQLSVL.

The rearrangement joins TRBV18 to TRBJ2-2, with D perhaps matching TRBD1 or TRBD2 (6 bases each). CDR3 length equals 16 residues. V was trimmed by 3 bases and J by 1 base, leaving 12 bases between them. CDR1 is KGHSH, CDR2 LQKENI, per germline. The CDR3 sequence is CASSPVGGENTGELFF. The CDR3 nucleotides are TGTGCCAGCTCACCCGTGGGGGGCGAGAACACCGGGGAGCTGTTTTTT. Full variable domain (remainder filled in from reference TRBV18 and TRBJ2-2): NAGVMQNPRHLVRRRGQEARLRCSPMKGHSHVYWYRQLPEEGLKFMVYLQKENIIDESGMPKERFSAEFPKEGPSILRIQQVVRGDSAAYFCASSPVGGENTGELFFGEGSRLTVL.

V usage is TRBV9 and J usage is TRBJ2-1; TRBD2 might be the D (7 bases). Trimming took off 3 bases at V and 2 bases at J, with 15 bases between the two ends. This CDR3 region has 16 residues. Germline-derived CDR1 and CDR2 are SGDLS and YYNGEE. The CDR3 reads CASSAQGGGPYNEQFF. The CDR3 DNA reads TGTGCCAGCAGCGCCCAGGGAGGGGGACCCTACAATGAGCAGTTCTTC.

The chain employs TRBV28 and TRBJ2-7; D tentatively reads TRBD1 or TRBD2 (5 bases each). Germline-derived CDR1 and CDR2 are MDHEN and SYDVKM. Trimming cost V 4 bases and J 6 bases, with 13 bases left between them. The CDR3 spans 13 residues. In DNA form, the CDR3 reads TGTGCCAGCAGTTCCTCCTGGGACCTCGAGCAGTACTTC. Amino acid sequence: CASSSSWDLEQYF.

V gene TRBV18 combines with J gene TRBJ1-6; D gene uncertain. The CDR3 extends over 14 amino acids. Germline CDR1 reads KGHSH; CDR2 reads LQKENI. Trimming took 3 bases from V and 8 from J, leaving 11 bases between them. The CDR3 DNA follows: TGTGCCAGCTCACCGGGCGGCCGGGATTCACCCCTCCACTTT. It encodes CASSPGGRDSPLHF.

This clone is a singleton in its sample. The genes are TRBV15 and TRBJ1-1; no clear D gene. CDR3 length: 13 residues. V shed 3 bases and J shed 4 bases, with 9 bases lying between them. Germline V gives CDR1 LNHNV, CDR2 YYDKDF (reference sequence). This CDR3 reads CATSRRVSTEAFF. The CDR3, as DNA: TGTGCCACCAGCAGGAGGGTGAGCACTGAAGCTTTCTTT. Filled out from reference TRBV15 and TRBJ1-1, the complete variable domain reads DAMVIQNPRYQVTQFGKPVTLSCSQTLNHNVMYWYQQKSSQAPKLLFHYYDKDFNNEADTPDNFQSRRPNTSFCFLDIRSPGLGDTAMYLCATSRRVSTEAFFGQGTRLTVV.

The genes are TRBV7-9 and TRBJ1-5, with D possibly matching TRBD1 (5 bases). This CDR3 is built from 14 residues. Germline V gene data show CDR1 as SEHNR and CDR2 as FQNEAQ (reference sequence). V was cut by 5 bases and J by 6 bases, with 14 bases left in between. In nucleotides, the CDR3 is TGTGCCAGCAGCGACAATGGGGGAGGTCAGCCCCAGCATTTT. Translated: CASSDNGGGQPQHF.

This clone appeared a single time. CDR3 amino acids: CASSLVGSTTNEKLFF. The CDR3 DNA reads as TGTGCCAGCAGCTTAGTGGGGAGTACAACTAATGAAAAACTGTTTTTT. The rearrangement links TRBV11-2 to TRBJ1-4; unclear D gene. Germline CDR1 and CDR2: SGHAT and FQNNGV. The V end lost 1 base, the J end lost 0 bases, and 9 bases lay between the germline ends. The CDR3 contains 16 residues. The full variable domain, its missing parts supplied by reference TRBV11-2 and TRBJ1-4, is EAGVAQSPRYKIIEKRQSVAFWCNPISGHATLYWYQQILGQGPKLLIQFQNNGVVDDSQLPKDRFSAERLKGVDSTLKIQPAKLEDSAVYLCASSLVGSTTNEKLFFGSGTQLSVL.

This clone came up a few times. One end of the junction varies from germline; a read error may be responsible. This chain links TRBV7-7 with TRBJ2-5, with unresolved D. Per germline, CDR1 SSHAT and CDR2 FNYEAQ (reference sequence). This CDR3 region has 13 residues. The CDR3 DNA is TGTGCTAGCAGCTTGGGGAACGGAGAGACCCAGTACTTC. Protein: CASSLGNGETQYF.

Concerning this clone itself: Distinct nucleotide sequences in the sample also encode this CDR3. The chain carries TRBV19 and TRBJ2-7; possible D gene TRBD2, 5 bases. Germline lookup yields CDR1 LNHDA and CDR2 SQIVND (reference sequence). V was trimmed by 4 bases and J by 4 bases, leaving 8 bases between them. The CDR3 contains 12 residues. The CDR3 here is CASSTRGYEQYF. CDR3 coding DNA: TGTGCCAGTAGTACCCGGGGTTACGAGCAGTACTTC. The variable domain in full, completed from reference TRBV19 and TRBJ2-7, reads DGGITQSPKYLFRKEGQNVTLSCEQNLNHDAMYWYRQDPGQGLRLIYYSQIVNDFQKGDIAEGYSVSREKKESFPLTVTSAQKNPTAFYLCASSTRGYEQYFGPGTRLTVT.

CDR3 nucleotide sequence: TGTGCCAGCTCTGGGGGTATTAGGCGTCAGCCCCAGCATTTT. It encodes CASSGGIRRQPQHF. The chain links TRBV6-1 to TRBJ1-5; tentative D call: TRBD1 (5 bases). CDR3 length: 14 residues. Germline V gene sequence: CDR1 MNHNS, CDR2 SASEGT. V dropped 8 bases and J dropped 6 bases, with 17 bases sitting between them.

This clone appeared once. The chain uses TRBV15 and TRBJ1-2; D is perhaps TRBD1 (5 bases). The CDR3 sequence is 15 residues long. The germline V gene has CDR1 LNHNV and CDR2 YYDKDF (reference sequence). V was trimmed by 0 bases and J by 1 base, leaving 9 bases between them. The CDR3 is CATSREWGSNYGYTF. The CDR3, as DNA: TGTGCCACCAGCAGAGAGTGGGGGAGTAACTATGGCTACACCTTC.

This clone has a handful of counts. J is TRBJ2-4 and V is TRBV7-3; D unclear. Germline-derived CDR1 and CDR2 are SGHTA and FQGTGA. Trimming shortened V by 5 bases and J by 8 bases, and 19 bases separated the two germline ends. The CDR3 covers 15 residues. The CDR3 sequence is CASSPRSLPGDIQYF. The CDR3 region has the DNA TGTGCCAGCAGCCCCAGATCCCTGCCGGGTGACATTCAGTACTTC. The variable domain in full, completed from reference TRBV7-3 and TRBJ2-4, reads GAGVSQTPSNKVTEKGKYVELRCDPISGHTALYWYRQSLGQGPEFLIYFQGTGAADDSGLPNDRFFAVRPEGSVSTLKIQRTERGDSAVYLCASSPRSLPGDIQYFGAGTRLSVL.

Remarks on this clone: Other nucleotide sequences in the sample specify the same CDR3. The chain couples TRBV29-1 to TRBJ1-2, with D perhaps TRBD1 (5 bases). This CDR3 has 13 amino acids. CDR1 is SQVTM, CDR2 ANQGSEA, per germline. V lost 6 bases, J lost 4 bases, and 15 bases lay in between. CDR3 in amino acids: CSVVWAGSYGYTF. The DNA for the CDR3 is TGCAGCGTCGTCTGGGCAGGGAGCTATGGCTACACCTTC.

This sequence joins TRBV29-1 and TRBJ2-2; D is unresolved. There are 13 residues in the CDR3. Trimming took 5 bases from V and 6 from J, leaving 13 bases between them. Germline V gene sequence: CDR1 SQVTM, CDR2 ANQGSEA. CDR3 in amino acids: CSVKQNGPGELFF. The CDR3 nucleotides read TGCAGCGTTAAGCAAAACGGGCCCGGGGAGCTGTTTTTT.

V gene TRBV6-4 combines with J gene TRBJ2-3, with D perhaps matching TRBD1 (6 bases). Germline CDR1 reads MRHNA; CDR2 reads SNTAGT. The CDR3 sequence is 14 residues long. V shed 5 bases and J shed 5 bases, with 14 bases lying between them. CDR3 protein: CASSRDKLKDTQYF. The CDR3 DNA sequence: TGTGCCAGCAGTCGGGACAAGTTAAAAGATACGCAGTATTTT.

The chain employs TRBV28 and TRBJ1-3; D gene uncertain. Germline CDR1 reads MDHEN; CDR2 reads SYDVKM. Deletions cut 2 bases from V and 8 bases from J, with 4 bases between. CDR3 length equals 11 residues. This CDR3 is CASSLVDTIYF. The DNA of the CDR3 is TGTGCCAGCAGTTTAGTTGACACCATATATTTT. Looking up the rest from reference TRBV28 and TRBJ1-3 gives the full variable domain: DVKVTQSSRYLVKRTGEKVFLECVQDMDHENMFWYRQDPGLGLRLIYFSYDVKMKEKGDIPEGYSVSREKKERFSLILESASTNQTSMYLCASSLVDTIYFGEGSWLTVV.

V and J are TRBV11-2 and TRBJ2-7, with no clear D. The CDR3 is 16 residues long. Per germline, CDR1 SGHAT and CDR2 FQNNGV. With 5 bases removed from V and 6 bases from J, the gap between germline ends came to 23 bases. The CDR3 loop reads CASSPRARRATGEQYF. The CDR3 DNA reads as TGTGCCAGCAGCCCAAGGGCCCGCCGGGCGACTGGCGAGCAGTACTTC.

This clone showed up just once. V usage is TRBV7-2 and J usage is TRBJ1-4; 10 bases line up with TRBD1. Germline V gene data show CDR1 as SGHTA and CDR2 as FQGNSA. The CDR3 has 19 residues. Trimming took 5 bases from V and 4 from J; bases not matched to a gene: 16. As DNA, the CDR3 is TGTGCCAGCAGCCTCATCGGGACAGGGGCCGAGGGGGTTAATGAAAAACTGTTTTTT. It translates to CASSLIGTGAEGVNEKLFF.

This chain uses TRBV6-5 with TRBJ2-1, with TRBD1 identical over 8 bases. The CDR3 totals 13 residues. With V trimmed by 6 bases and J by 8 bases, 6 bases remained unmatched. Germline CDR1 MNHEY, CDR2 SVGAGI. CDR3 nucleotide sequence: TGTGCCAGCAGGACAGGGGCTACGGATGAGCAGTTCTTC. Translated: CASRTGATDEQFF.

V is TRBV6-6 and J is TRBJ1-2; D unresolved. Trimming left V 6 bases short and J 10 bases short, with 18 bases between. The CDR3 sequence is 13 residues long. Germline V gene lookup returns CDR1 MNHNY and CDR2 SVGAGI (reference sequence). CDR3 protein: CASSLTDGLDYTF. CDR3 in DNA: TGTGCCAGCAGCCTAACCGACGGGTTGGACTACACCTTC.

The V call is TRBV28, the J call TRBJ1-2; maybe TRBD1 (5 bases). The CDR3 contains 14 residues. Between the trimmed V and J ends, which lost 4 bases and 1 base, there was a span of 10 bases. Germline assignment: CDR1 MDHEN and CDR2 SYDVKM. CDR3 amino acids: CASSSTDSNYGYTF. CDR3 bases: TGTGCCAGCAGTTCCACAGACAGTAACTATGGCTACACCTTC.

J is TRBJ1-4 and V is TRBV18; D is unresolved. V was pared by 6 bases and J by 8 bases, with 13 bases between. The CDR3 length is 13 residues. CDR1 and CDR2 from the germline V gene are KGHSH and LQKENI. This CDR3 reads CASSLLLDEKLFF. CDR3 coding DNA: TGTGCCAGCTCGCTGCTTTTAGACGAAAAACTGTTTTTT.

This chain links TRBV5-4 with TRBJ2-1; the D gene is possibly TRBD2 (7 bases). The germline CDR1 and CDR2 sequences are SGHNT and YYREEE (reference sequence). The CDR3 has 16 amino acids. The V gene lost 3 bases and the J gene lost 0 bases, with 13 bases spanning the gap. The CDR3 loop is CASSSGGTRSYNEQFF. In nucleotides, the CDR3 is TGTGCCAGCAGCTCCGGGGGGACACGCTCCTACAATGAGCAGTTCTTC.